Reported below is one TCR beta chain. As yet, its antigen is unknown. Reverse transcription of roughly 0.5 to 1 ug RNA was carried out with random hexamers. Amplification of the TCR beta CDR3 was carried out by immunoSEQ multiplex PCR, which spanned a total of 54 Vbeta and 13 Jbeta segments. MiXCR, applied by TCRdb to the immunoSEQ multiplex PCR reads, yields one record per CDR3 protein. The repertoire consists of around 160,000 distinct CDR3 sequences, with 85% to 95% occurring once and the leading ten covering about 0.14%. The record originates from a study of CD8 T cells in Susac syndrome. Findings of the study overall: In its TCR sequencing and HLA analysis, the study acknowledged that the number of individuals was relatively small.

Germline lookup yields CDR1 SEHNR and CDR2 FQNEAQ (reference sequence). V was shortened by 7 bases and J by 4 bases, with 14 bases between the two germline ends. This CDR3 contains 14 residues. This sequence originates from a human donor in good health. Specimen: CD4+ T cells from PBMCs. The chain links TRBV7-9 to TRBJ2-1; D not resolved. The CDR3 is CASNGANPYNEQFF. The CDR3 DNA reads TGTGCCAGCAATGGAGCCAACCCGTACAATGAGCAGTTCTTC.